These T cell receptor beta chains were read from a single sample in a study of early T cells in non-severe SARS-CoV-2 infection. In TCRdb, the 5' RACE reads were re-called with MiXCR into one record per CDR3 protein. The sample carries around 100,000 distinct CDR3 sequences, 10% to 15% recorded once. Material for sequencing was whole blood. These receptor sequences come from an adult who was a healthcare worker with PCR-confirmed SARS-CoV-2 infection or an uninfected control (not recorded which). Each CDR3 is given with its conserved first and last residue.

16,TRBV28,CASSLIGSGRKNEQFF
12,TRBV5-1,CASSLGVTEQFF
12,TRBV28,CATTGFQETQYF
12,TRBV7-2,CASSLLFGEQFF
16,TRBV3-1,CASSQGLAGGRYEQFF
17,TRBV20-1,CSARAPPPTPENYGYTF
15,TRBV28,CASSFSGSSTDTQYF
15,TRBV20-1,CSARVAGSNTGELFF
17,TRBV5-1,CASSLGQGVFRANVLTF
14,TRBV4-3,CASSQSTGFHEQFF
14,TRBV6-2/TRBV6-3,CASSLRGRYNEQFF
16,TRBV28,CASSLWGGYSTDTQYF
14,TRBV12-3/TRBV12-4,CASRPLDGQETQYF
15,TRBV12-3/TRBV12-4,CASSPSARNTGELFF
14,TRBV10-2,CASSESMGNQPQHF
15,TRBV4-3,CASSQGAPLYNEQFF
17,TRBV11-2,CASSLGERIFNTGELFF
16,TRBV20-1,CSAYTGGHILHNEQFF
17,TRBV7-8,CASSPTPSGNGHGELFF
20,TRBV20-1,CSARVSVTELFTGRYNEQFF
16,TRBV10-1,CASSEYGSGRPNEQFF
16,TRBV7-2,CASSPEGAGVPREQFF
19,TRBV6-5,CASSKTYAAMSYSGNTIYF
14,TRBV7-6,CASSLDPAGHEQYF
15,TRBV6-5,CARTPGARGGSPLHF
14,TRBV30,CAWRPNHSGTEAFF
12,TRBV28,CASSGTGDEQYF
18,TRBV5-6,CASSLKLAGRSSYNEQFF
13,TRBV3-1,CASRGTGYNEQFF
15,TRBV20-1,CSASGGGADTDTQYF
16,TRBV2,CASSDSGGSGNNEQFF
15,TRBV7-2,CASSPNQVLNTEAFF
13,TRBV20-1,CSARTDGHYGYTF
16,TRBV11-2,CASSRNPGQGGYEQYF
14,TRBV6-5,CASSYDSTIYEQYF
17,TRBV9,CASSGLTGKPFCDEQYF
12,TRBV29-1,CIGTVDNYGYTF
13,TRBV3-1,CASSHSGDHTIYF
12,TRBV28,CASSNSGNTIYF
16,TRBV7-7,CASSASPSDTGETQYF
14,TRBV7-6,CASSPTREGNEQFF
17,TRBV4-1,CASSQNPTPGTGVEQYF
15,TRBV5-1,CASSLADGLVNEQFF
12,TRBV2,CASSDPNSPLHF
15,TRBV28,CASSPRTLNTGELFF